The present T cell receptor (beta chain) was sequenced within a study of identical twins. MiXCR, applied by TCRdb to the 5' RACE reads, yields one record per CDR3 protein. The sample contains about 520,000 distinct CDR3 sequences, about 20% of which appear only once. Germline CDR1 reads SGHAT; CDR2 reads FQDESV (reference sequence). The CDR3 extends over 18 amino acids. The junction had 13 bases not matched to a gene; V was cut back by 2 bases and J by 5 bases. These data also formed part of another study, on T cells expressing NK-cell markers.

The sequenced sample consisted of CD4+ T cells sorted from blood. The TCR originated in a woman between 18 and 29 years old in good health. The rearrangement uses TRBV11-1 and TRBJ2-7; 12 bases align to TRBD2. CDR3 sequence (DNA): TGTGCCAGCAGCTTACTAGCGGGAGGGAGGTTTGCAGCACACGAGCAGTACTTC. Its protein is CASSLLAGGRFAAHEQYF.